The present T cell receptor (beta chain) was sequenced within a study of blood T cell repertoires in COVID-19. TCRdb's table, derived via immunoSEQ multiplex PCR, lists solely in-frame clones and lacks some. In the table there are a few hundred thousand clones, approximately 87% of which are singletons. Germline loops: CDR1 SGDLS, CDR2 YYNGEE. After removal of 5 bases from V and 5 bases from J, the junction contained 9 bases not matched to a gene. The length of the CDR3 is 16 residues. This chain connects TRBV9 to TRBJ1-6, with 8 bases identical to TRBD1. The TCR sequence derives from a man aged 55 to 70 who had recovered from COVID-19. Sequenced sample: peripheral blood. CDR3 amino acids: CASSSAGGGNNSPLHF. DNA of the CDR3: TGTGCCAGCAGTAGTGCAGGGGGCGGTAATAATTCACCCCTCCACTTT.